The clone carrying this TCR beta chain appeared once. Its matching antigen is unknown. The germline gives CDR1 MNHEY, CDR2 SMNVEV (reference sequence). This CDR3 region has 15 residues. V was clipped by 3 bases and J by 2 bases, with 11 bases between them. This entry comes from a study of PD-L1 blockade in urothelial cancer. Study-level information: At some point between 2013 and 2015, patients got going on atezolizumab, taking 1,200 mg intravenously every 3 weeks.

Some clones are missing from TCRdb's copy, which holds only in-frame ones; the method was immunoSEQ multiplex PCR. This table holds about 40,000 clones, around 83% found once. Study-level results: Tumor-linked clones in blood grew more by 3 weeks in durable-benefit patients.

The source was PBMCs, collected around atezolizumab (anti-PD-L1) treatment. The genes are TRBV27 and TRBJ2-4; possibly TRBD2 for D (5 bases). The clonotype originates from a man between 60 and 75 years old with urothelial cancer. The CDR3 DNA is TGTGCCAGCAGTTTGAGGGTTAGTACCAAAAACATTCAGTACTTC. This codes for CASSLRVSTKNIQYF.